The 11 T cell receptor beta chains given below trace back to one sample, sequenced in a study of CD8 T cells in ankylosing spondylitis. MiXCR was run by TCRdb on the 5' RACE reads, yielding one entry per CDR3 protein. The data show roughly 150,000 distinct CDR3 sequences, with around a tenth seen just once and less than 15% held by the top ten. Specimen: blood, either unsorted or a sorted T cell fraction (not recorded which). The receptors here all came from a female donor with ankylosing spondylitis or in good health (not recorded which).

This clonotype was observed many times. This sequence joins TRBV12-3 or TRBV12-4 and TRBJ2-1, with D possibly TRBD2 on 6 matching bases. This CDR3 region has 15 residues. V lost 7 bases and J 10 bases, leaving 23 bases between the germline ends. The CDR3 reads CASNPGDQPREEQFF. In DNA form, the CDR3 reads TGTGCCAGCAACCCCGGGGACCAACCGCGGGAAGAGCAGTTCTTC.

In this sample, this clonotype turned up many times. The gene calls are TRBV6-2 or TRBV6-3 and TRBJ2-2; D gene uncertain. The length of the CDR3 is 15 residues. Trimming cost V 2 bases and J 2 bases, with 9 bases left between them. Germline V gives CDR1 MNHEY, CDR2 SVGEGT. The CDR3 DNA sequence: TGTGCCAGCAGTTACGAAACAACCAACACCGGGGAGCTGTTTTTT. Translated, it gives CASSYETTNTGELFF.

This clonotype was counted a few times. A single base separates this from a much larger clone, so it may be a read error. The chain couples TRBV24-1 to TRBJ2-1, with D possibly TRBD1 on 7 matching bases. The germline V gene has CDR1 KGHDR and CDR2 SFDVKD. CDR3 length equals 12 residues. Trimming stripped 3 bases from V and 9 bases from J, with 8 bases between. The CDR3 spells CATSDQGGEQFF. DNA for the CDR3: TGTGCCACCAGTGATCAGGGGGGTGAGCAGTTCTTC.

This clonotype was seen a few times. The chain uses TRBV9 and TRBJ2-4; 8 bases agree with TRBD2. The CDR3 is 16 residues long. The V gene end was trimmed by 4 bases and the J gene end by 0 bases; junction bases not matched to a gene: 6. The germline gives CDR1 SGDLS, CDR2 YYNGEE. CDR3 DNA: TGTGCCAGCAGCCCGGGAGGGGCCATAGCCAAAAACATTCAGTACTTC. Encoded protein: CASSPGGAIAKNIQYF.

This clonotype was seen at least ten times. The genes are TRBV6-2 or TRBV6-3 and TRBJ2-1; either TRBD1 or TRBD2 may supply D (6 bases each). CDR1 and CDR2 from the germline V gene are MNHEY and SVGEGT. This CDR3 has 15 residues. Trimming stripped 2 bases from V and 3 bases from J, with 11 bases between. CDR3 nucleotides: TGTGCCAGCAGTTACAAGGGGGGAGACTACAATGAGCAGTTCTTC. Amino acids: CASSYKGGDYNEQFF.

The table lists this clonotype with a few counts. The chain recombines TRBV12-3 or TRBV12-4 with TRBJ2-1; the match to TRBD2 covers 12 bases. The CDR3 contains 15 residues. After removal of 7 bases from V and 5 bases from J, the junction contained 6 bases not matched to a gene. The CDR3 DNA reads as TGTGCCAGCACCCCTTGGACTAGCGGGAACAATGAGCAGTTCTTC. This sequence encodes CASTPWTSGNNEQFF.

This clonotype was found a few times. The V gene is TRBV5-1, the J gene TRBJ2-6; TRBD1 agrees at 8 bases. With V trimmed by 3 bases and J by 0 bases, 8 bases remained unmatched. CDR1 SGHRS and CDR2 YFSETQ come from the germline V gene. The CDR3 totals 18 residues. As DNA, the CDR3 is TGCGCCAGCAGCTCTTTGGACAGGGCAGACTCTGGGGCCAACGTCCTGACTTTC. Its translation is CASSSLDRADSGANVLTF.

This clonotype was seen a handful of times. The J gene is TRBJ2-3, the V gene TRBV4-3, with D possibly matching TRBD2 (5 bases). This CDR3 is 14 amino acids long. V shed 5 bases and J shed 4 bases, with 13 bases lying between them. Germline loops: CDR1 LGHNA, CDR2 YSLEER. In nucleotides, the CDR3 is TGCGCCAGCAGCTTGATTGGGGAGCCAGATACGCAGTATTTT. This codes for CASSLIGEPDTQYF.

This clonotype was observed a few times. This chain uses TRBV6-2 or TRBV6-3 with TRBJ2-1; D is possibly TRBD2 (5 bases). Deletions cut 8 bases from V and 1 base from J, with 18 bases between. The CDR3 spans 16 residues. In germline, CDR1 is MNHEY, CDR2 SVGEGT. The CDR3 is CASAKTGNLSYNEQFF. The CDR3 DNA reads TGTGCCAGCGCCAAGACGGGGAACCTTTCCTACAATGAGCAGTTCTTC.

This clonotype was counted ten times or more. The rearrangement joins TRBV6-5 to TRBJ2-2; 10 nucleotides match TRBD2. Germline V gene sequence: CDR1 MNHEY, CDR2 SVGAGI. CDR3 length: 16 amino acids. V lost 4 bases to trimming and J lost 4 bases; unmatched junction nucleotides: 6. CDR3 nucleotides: TGTGCCAGCAGTTCCCTAGCGGGAGCCCTCACCGGGGAGCTGTTTTTT. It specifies CASSSLAGALTGELFF.

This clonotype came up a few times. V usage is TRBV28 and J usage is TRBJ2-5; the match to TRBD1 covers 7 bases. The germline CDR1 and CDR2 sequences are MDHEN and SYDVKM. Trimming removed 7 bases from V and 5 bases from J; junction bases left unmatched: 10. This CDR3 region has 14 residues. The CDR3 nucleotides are TGTGCCAGCACCCAACCTGACAGGGATGAGACCCAGTACTTC. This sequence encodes CASTQPDRDETQYF.